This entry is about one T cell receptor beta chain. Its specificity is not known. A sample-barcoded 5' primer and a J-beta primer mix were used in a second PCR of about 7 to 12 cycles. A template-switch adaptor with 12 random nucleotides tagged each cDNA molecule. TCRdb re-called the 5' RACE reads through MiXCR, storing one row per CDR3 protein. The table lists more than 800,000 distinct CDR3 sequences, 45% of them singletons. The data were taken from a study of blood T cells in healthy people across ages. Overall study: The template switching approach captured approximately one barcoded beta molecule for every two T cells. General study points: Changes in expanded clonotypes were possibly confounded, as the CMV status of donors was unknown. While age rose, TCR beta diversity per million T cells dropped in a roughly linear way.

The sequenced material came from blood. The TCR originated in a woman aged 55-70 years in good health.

The CDR3 sequence: CAWSVGAGVSYNEQFF. CDR3 in DNA: TGTGCCTGGAGTGTAGGAGCGGGAGTTTCCTACAATGAGCAGTTCTTC. The V gene is TRBV30, the J gene TRBJ2-1, with 8 nucleotides matching TRBD2. The J segment lost 1 base and the V segment lost 0 bases, leaving 5 bases of the junction unmatched. The V gene's germline CDR1 is GTSNPN and CDR2 SVGIG (reference sequence). CDR3 length equals 16 residues.